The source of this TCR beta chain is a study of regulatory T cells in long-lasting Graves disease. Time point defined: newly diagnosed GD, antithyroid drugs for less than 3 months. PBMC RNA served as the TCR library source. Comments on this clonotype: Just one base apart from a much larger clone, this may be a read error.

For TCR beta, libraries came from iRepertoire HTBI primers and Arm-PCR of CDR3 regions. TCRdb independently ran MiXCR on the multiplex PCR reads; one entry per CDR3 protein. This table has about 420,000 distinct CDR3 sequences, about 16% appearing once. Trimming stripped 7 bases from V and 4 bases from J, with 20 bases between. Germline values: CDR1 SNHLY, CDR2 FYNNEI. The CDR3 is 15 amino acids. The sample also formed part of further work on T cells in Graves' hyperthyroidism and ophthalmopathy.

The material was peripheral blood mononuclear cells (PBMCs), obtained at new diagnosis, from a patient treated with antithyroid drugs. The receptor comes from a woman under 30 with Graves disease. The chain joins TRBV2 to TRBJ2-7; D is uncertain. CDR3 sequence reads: CASKPTPGVEYEQYF. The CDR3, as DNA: TGTGCCAGCAAACCAACCCCAGGAGTAGAGTACGAGCAGTACTTC. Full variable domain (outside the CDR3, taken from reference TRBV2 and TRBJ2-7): EPEVTQTPSHQVTQMGQEVILRCVPISNHLYFYWYRQILGQKVEFLVSFYNNEISEKSEIFDDQFSVERPDGSNFTLKIRSTKLEDSAMYFCASKPTPGVEYEQYFGPGTRLTVT.